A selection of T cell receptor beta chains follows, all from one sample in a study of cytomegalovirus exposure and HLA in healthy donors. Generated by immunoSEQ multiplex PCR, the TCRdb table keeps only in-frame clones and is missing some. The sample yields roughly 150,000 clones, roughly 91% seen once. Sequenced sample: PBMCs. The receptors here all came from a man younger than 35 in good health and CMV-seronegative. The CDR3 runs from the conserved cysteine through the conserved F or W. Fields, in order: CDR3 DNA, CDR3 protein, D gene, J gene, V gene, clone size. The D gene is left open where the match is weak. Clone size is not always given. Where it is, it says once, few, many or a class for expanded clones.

TGTGCCAGCGCCCAGGGGGTTACTGAAGCTTTCTTT	CASAQGVTEAFF	TRBD1	TRBJ1-1	TRBV28	-
TGTGCCAGCAATCCAGGGATTTCCCCAACTAATGAAAAACTGTTTTTT	CASNPGISPTNEKLFF	-	TRBJ1-4	TRBV2	-
TGTGCCAGCAGGACACAGGGTTTAGGCACAGATACGCAGTATTTT	CASRTQGLGTDTQYF	-	TRBJ2-3	TRBV2	-
TGTGCCAGTAGTCCCTTTGACGGAGCTAACTATGGCTACACCTTC	CASSPFDGANYGYTF	-	TRBJ1-2	TRBV19	-
TGTGCCACCAGCAGAGATTCGGGGGACGGCTACACCTTC	CATSRDSGDGYTF	-	TRBJ1-2	TRBV15	-
TGTGCCAGCAGTTTCTGGTCCCAGCGGGGGGCCTCAGAGCAGTACTTC	CASSFWSQRGASEQYF	TRBD2	TRBJ2-7	TRBV27	-
TGTGCCTGGAGCCCGGGACAGGGGGCATGGACTGAAGCTTTCTTT	CAWSPGQGAWTEAFF	TRBD1	TRBJ1-1	TRBV30	-
TGTGCCATTCGACAGGGGGACACTGAAGCTTTCTTT	CAIRQGDTEAFF	TRBD1	TRBJ1-1	TRBV6-1	-
TGTGCCAGCAGCTTAGCGTTGATGCCAGACAATAATGGCTACACCTTC	CASSLALMPDNNGYTF	-	TRBJ1-2	TRBV7-9	-
TGTGCCAGCAGTTTCCAAGCGTACAATGAGCAGTTCTTC	CASSFQAYNEQFF	-	TRBJ2-1	TRBV28	-
TGTGCCAGTAGTATTGACAGCCGTACTTTTGAGCAGTACTTC	CASSIDSRTFEQYF	-	TRBJ2-7	TRBV19	-
TGTGCCAGCAGCTTGGCTAGTTACGAGCAGTACTTC	CASSLASYEQYF	-	TRBJ2-7	TRBV5-5	-
TGTGCCAGCAGCTTAGCGCGGTTTCTAGCGGGAGTCAATGAGCAGTTCTTC	CASSLARFLAGVNEQFF	TRBD2	TRBJ2-1	TRBV7-2	-
TGTGCCAGCAGTTTATGGGACAGGGTCGACAATCAGCCCCAGCATTTT	CASSLWDRVDNQPQHF	TRBD1	TRBJ1-5	TRBV28	-
TGCGCCAGCAGCGAAAGGGAGGAGGGGTACCAAGAGACCCAGTACTTC	CASSEREEGYQETQYF	-	TRBJ2-5	TRBV4-1	-
TGTGCCAGCAGTTTTCCGGGACAGGGGGAATATAATTCACCCCTCCACTTT	CASSFPGQGEYNSPLHF	TRBD1	TRBJ1-6	TRBV28	few
TGTGCCACTACTTATAGCGGGGGTAGACGGTACGAGCAGTACTTC	CATTYSGGRRYEQYF	TRBD2	TRBJ2-7	TRBV19	-
TGTGCCAGCAGCATAGCCGGGACTAGCGGGAACGAGCAGTACTTC	CASSIAGTSGNEQYF	TRBD2	TRBJ2-7	TRBV27	-
TGTGCCAGCAGCTTAGCCCTAGACGGACTCAATCAGCCCCAGCATTTT	CASSLALDGLNQPQHF	-	TRBJ1-5	TRBV7-9	-
TGTGCCAGCAGTGAACGGGTTATGGCTGAAGCTTTCTTT	CASSERVMAEAFF	-	TRBJ1-1	TRBV2	-
TGTGCCAGCAGTTCAGGACAGGGCTCCGGGGAGCTGTTTTTT	CASSSGQGSGELFF	TRBD1	TRBJ2-2	TRBV28	-
TGTGCCAGCGTAACTAGCGGAAACAATGAGCAGTTCTTC	CASVTSGNNEQFF	TRBD2	TRBJ2-1	TRBV7-9	-
TGTGCCAGCAGCTTAGGGCAGGGTTCCGGCTACACCTTC	CASSLGQGSGYTF	-	TRBJ1-2	TRBV7-6	-
TGTGCCAGCAGCTGGGCAGGGGATTCACCCCTCCACTTT	CASSWAGDSPLHF	-	TRBJ1-6	TRBV5-6	-
TGCGCCAGCAGCTTAGAAGGGACAGTTAATGGCTACACCTTC	CASSLEGTVNGYTF	TRBD1	TRBJ1-2	TRBV5-1	-
TGTGCCAGCAGTGAAGGCAGGACATCTAACTATGGCTACACCTTC	CASSEGRTSNYGYTF	-	TRBJ1-2	TRBV6-1	-
TGTGCCAGCAGTGTAACCGGGACTAGCGGGAGTTCATCCTACAATGAGCAGTTCTTC	CASSVTGTSGSSSYNEQFF	TRBD2	TRBJ2-1	TRBV6-1	-
TGTGCCAGCAGTTTATTCTCTTTGGGCGGGGGGGCACCCACAGATACGCAGTATTTT	CASSLFSLGGGAPTDTQYF	TRBD2	TRBJ2-3	TRBV28	-
TGTGCCAGCAGTCCCCAGTATCCTAGCACAGATACGCAGTATTTT	CASSPQYPSTDTQYF	-	TRBJ2-3	TRBV28	-